These 29 T cell receptor beta chains were sequenced from one sample in a study of CD8 T cells in Susac syndrome. With random hexamers, roughly 0.45 to 1 ug RNA was reverse transcribed. TCRdb used MiXCR to reprocess the immunoSEQ multiplex PCR reads, holding one entry per CDR3 protein. The sample includes about 210,000 distinct CDR3 sequences, approximately 95% of them seen just once. The specimen sequenced was CD4+ T cells from PBMCs. The receptor source for this set is a human donor with multiple sclerosis.

The chain is built from TRBV12-3 or TRBV12-4 and TRBJ2-7; TRBD1 or TRBD2 may be the D gene (5 bases each). V was cut by 6 bases and J by 5 bases, with 17 bases left in between. The CDR3 has 14 amino acids. CDR3: CASSPRAGNNEQYF. CDR3 bases: TGTGCCAGCAGCCCGAGGGCAGGGAACAACGAGCAGTACTTC.

The chain has TRBV7-2 and TRBJ1-2; maybe TRBD1 (6 bases). Germline assignment: CDR1 SGHTA and CDR2 FQGNSA. Trimming took 5 bases from V and 0 from J, leaving 13 bases between them. The CDR3 extends over 15 amino acids. CDR3 bases: TGTGCCAGCAGCCAATCAGGGGCGACTAACTATGGCTACACCTTC. It is translated as CASSQSGATNYGYTF. Drawing the rest from reference TRBV7-2 and TRBJ1-2, the complete variable domain is GAGVSQSPSNKVTEKGKDVELRCDPISGHTALYWYRQSLGQGLEFLIYFQGNSAPDKSGLPSDRFSAERTGGSVSTLTIQRTQQEDSAVYLCASSQSGATNYGYTFGSGTRLTVV.

The CDR3 here is CASSPPGLAWGEQFF. The CDR3 coding sequence is TGTGCCAGCAGCCCTCCGGGACTAGCATGGGGTGAGCAGTTCTTC. The chain is built from TRBV13 and TRBJ2-1; 9 bases align to TRBD2. The germline CDR1 and CDR2 sequences are PRHDT and FYEKMQ (reference sequence). This CDR3 is built from 15 residues. V lost 5 bases to trimming and J lost 9 bases; unmatched junction nucleotides: 11. The full variable domain, rest sourced from reference TRBV13 and TRBJ2-1, is AAGVIQSPRHLIKEKRETATLKCYPIPRHDTVYWYQQGPGQDPQFLISFYEKMQSDKGSIPDRFSAQQFSDYHSELNMSSLELGDSALYFCASSPPGLAWGEQFFGPGTRLTVL.

This rearrangement joins TRBV25-1 to TRBJ2-1, with 9 bases identical to TRBD1. Germline V gene lookup returns CDR1 MGHDK and CDR2 SYGVNS. V trimming: 6 bases; J trimming: 6 bases; junction bases outside the gene matches: 12. This CDR3 is built from 16 residues. In DNA form, the CDR3 reads TGTGCCAGCAGAAAAAACAGGGGGCGGGCTAGCAATGAGCAGTTCTTC. Encoded protein: CASRKNRGRASNEQFF.

J is TRBJ2-2 and V is TRBV29-1; 11 bases fit TRBD1. CDR1 and CDR2 (germline): SQVTM, ANQGSEA. The CDR3 consists of 16 residues. The trim removed 4 bases at V and 4 bases at J, leaving 8 bases unmatched. Written as DNA, the CDR3 is TGCAGCGTTGGGACAGGGGGCGACCGCGGCACCGGGGAGCTGTTTTTT. It codes for CSVGTGGDRGTGELFF.

The J gene is TRBJ2-7, the V gene TRBV27; the match to TRBD2 covers 9 bases. Germline V lookup: CDR1 MNHEY, CDR2 SMNVEV (reference sequence). This CDR3 is 18 amino acids long. Losses at the gene ends were 0 bases for V and 2 bases for J; bases not matched to a gene: 11. In DNA, the CDR3 is TGTGCCAGCAGTTTATCAAGTCGTCTAGCGGGGAACGCCTACGAGCAGTACTTC. It translates to CASSLSSRLAGNAYEQYF.

This chain's CDR3 is CASSFGQGGGSNTEAFF. For the CDR3, the DNA is TGTGCCAGCAGCTTCGGACAGGGCGGGGGGTCGAACACTGAAGCTTTCTTT. The J gene is TRBJ1-1, the V gene TRBV5-4, with TRBD1 matching over 8 bases. After removal of 2 bases from V and 1 base from J, the junction contained 10 bases not matched to a gene. This CDR3 is built from 17 residues. Germline V gene sequence: CDR1 SGHNT, CDR2 YYREEE (reference sequence).

This sequence joins TRBV29-1 and TRBJ2-7, with D perhaps TRBD1 or TRBD2 (5 bases each). Germline V gene data show CDR1 as SQVTM and CDR2 as ANQGSEA. This CDR3 region has 13 residues. V lost 3 bases and J 4 bases, leaving 13 bases between the germline ends. CDR3 sequence reads: CSVEVGTEYEQYF. The CDR3 region has the DNA TGCAGCGTTGAGGTTGGGACGGAGTACGAGCAGTACTTC.

CDR3 region: CASSLSGEGSPLHF. For the CDR3, the DNA is TGTGCCAGCAGCCTCTCAGGGGAGGGATCACCCCTCCACTTT. The rearrangement uses TRBV5-4 and TRBJ1-6; maybe TRBD1 (6 bases). V was shortened by 4 bases and J by 10 bases, with 15 bases between the two germline ends. Germline V gene lookup returns CDR1 SGHNT and CDR2 YYREEE (reference sequence). This CDR3 contains 14 residues.

The CDR3 DNA reads as TGTGCCACCAGCAGACACCCAATGGGGGGGTCGCAGCCCCAGCATTTT. Translating gives CATSRHPMGGSQPQHF. This chain joins TRBV15 and TRBJ1-5, with a weak D call TRBD1 (5 bases). The ends were cut back, 2 bases at V and 7 bases at J, with 18 bases in the middle. Germline V gene lookup returns CDR1 LNHNV and CDR2 YYDKDF (reference sequence). The CDR3 sequence is 16 residues long.

The rearrangement uses TRBV20-1 and TRBJ2-2; D call uncertain. The CDR3 has 15 residues. Germline values: CDR1 DFQATT, CDR2 SNEGSKA (reference sequence). V lost 2 bases and J 0 bases, leaving 10 bases between the germline ends. CDR3 protein: CSARMTLANTGELFF. In nucleotides, the CDR3 is TGCAGTGCTAGAATGACCCTTGCGAACACCGGGGAGCTGTTTTTT.

V gene TRBV18 combines with J gene TRBJ2-5, with unresolved D. Germline V CDR1 and CDR2: KGHSH, LQKENI. This CDR3 has 13 residues. Trimming stripped 1 base from V and 7 bases from J, with 10 bases between. The CDR3 sequence: CASSPLETGTQYF. CDR3 coding DNA: TGTGCCAGCTCACCACTGGAAACTGGGACCCAGTACTTC.

The chain combines TRBV25-1 with TRBJ1-6; 9 positions agree with TRBD1. This CDR3 is 15 amino acids long. V lost 4 bases to trimming and J lost 6 bases; unmatched junction nucleotides: 4. Per the germline V gene, CDR1 is MGHDK and CDR2 is SYGVNS. The CDR3 bases are TGTGCCAGCAGTGTGGGACAGGGCCGTAATTCACCCCTCCACTTT. Translating it yields CASSVGQGRNSPLHF.

The chain joins TRBV7-9 to TRBJ1-1; TRBD1 aligns across 7 bases. Germline CDR1 SEHNR, CDR2 FQNEAQ (reference sequence). The J segment lost 7 bases and the V segment lost 5 bases, leaving 4 bases of the junction unmatched. CDR3 length: 12 residues. The CDR3 here is CASSRQGGEAFF. As DNA, the CDR3 is TGTGCCAGCAGCCGACAGGGAGGTGAAGCTTTCTTT.

The rearrangement links TRBV7-3 to TRBJ2-7; 11 bases map to TRBD2. Trimming removed 5 bases from V and 6 bases from J; junction bases left unmatched: 6. Germline CDR1 SGHTA, CDR2 FQGTGA. CDR3 length: 14 amino acids. DNA of the CDR3: TGTGCCAGCAGCCCCGGGACTAGCGGCTCCGAGCAGTACTTC. Its translation is CASSPGTSGSEQYF.

V and J are TRBV15 and TRBJ2-5; 11 positions agree with TRBD2. V shed 1 base and J 2 bases; nucleotides not matched to a gene: 6. Germline CDR1 reads LNHNV; CDR2 reads YYDKDF (reference sequence). The CDR3 is 17 amino acids. This chain's CDR3 is CATSRGGLAGRQETQYF. Here the CDR3 DNA reads TGTGCCACCAGCAGAGGAGGACTAGCGGGTAGACAAGAGACCCAGTACTTC.

This clonotype has only one observation. The rearrangement links TRBV30 to TRBJ2-7; D perhaps matches TRBD2 (5 bases). The V gene lost 2 bases and the J gene lost 3 bases, with 8 bases spanning the gap. Per germline, CDR1 GTSNPN and CDR2 SVGIG (reference sequence). This CDR3 is built from 12 residues. CDR3 coding DNA: TGTGCCTGGAGTCCGGGGATCTACGAGCAGTACTTC. It specifies CAWSPGIYEQYF. Based on the CDR3 plus reference TRBV30 and TRBJ2-7, the full variable domain is SQTIHQWPATLVQPVGSPLSLECTVEGTSNPNLYWYRQAAGRGLQLLFYSVGIGQISSEVPQNLSASRPQDRQFILSSKKLLLSDSGFYLCAWSPGIYEQYFGPGTRLTVT.

The count of this clonotype is one. The V and J genes are TRBV6-1 and TRBJ2-1, with D unresolved. This CDR3 is 14 amino acids long. Trimming took 8 bases from V and 6 from J, leaving 17 bases between them. Germline values: CDR1 MNHNS, CDR2 SASEGT. The CDR3 DNA sequence: TGTGCCAGCTGGAGCACCACCGCGCCCAATGAGCAGTTCTTC. Amino acid sequence: CASWSTTAPNEQFF.

The genes are TRBV30 and TRBJ2-1; D remains unclear. Trimming took off 3 bases at V and 5 bases at J, with 5 bases between the two ends. CDR1 is GTSNPN and CDR2 is SVGIG in the germline V gene (reference sequence). The CDR3 totals 11 residues. CDR3 DNA: TGTGCCTGGAGCGATAACAATGAGCAGTTCTTC. Its translation: CAWSDNNEQFF. Full variable domain (missing parts from reference TRBV30 and TRBJ2-1): SQTIHQWPATLVQPVGSPLSLECTVEGTSNPNLYWYRQAAGRGLQLLFYSVGIGQISSEVPQNLSASRPQDRQFILSSKKLLLSDSGFYLCAWSDNNEQFFGPGTRLTVL.

The gene calls are TRBV15 and TRBJ2-3; TRBD2 matches 10 bases. CDR1 is LNHNV, CDR2 YYDKDF, per germline (reference sequence). CDR3 length: 16 amino acids. Trimming at V came to 3 bases and at J to 4 bases, leaving 7 bases not matched to a gene. CDR3 residues: CATSSLGLAGADTQYF. For the CDR3, the DNA is TGTGCCACCAGCAGCCTTGGGCTAGCGGGAGCAGATACGCAGTATTTT.

The V gene is TRBV20-1, the J gene TRBJ1-1; D not resolved. Between the trimmed V and J ends, which lost 0 bases and 4 bases, there was a span of 18 bases. Germline V gives CDR1 DFQATT, CDR2 SNEGSKA (reference sequence). This CDR3 is 16 amino acids long. The CDR3 sequence is CSARDTRVGITTEAFF. The DNA of the CDR3 is TGCAGTGCTAGAGATACCCGGGTAGGGATCACCACTGAAGCTTTCTTT.

The chain carries TRBV25-1 and TRBJ1-2; D is unclear. Trimming left V 4 bases short and J 8 bases short, with 11 bases between. The CDR3 length is 12 residues. In germline, CDR1 is MGHDK, CDR2 SYGVNS. The CDR3: CASSVGGWGYTF. DNA of the CDR3: TGTGCCAGCAGTGTTGGTGGTTGGGGCTACACCTTC.

V gene TRBV6-6 combines with J gene TRBJ2-7, with D tentatively TRBD1 (6 bases). The germline V and J ends were trimmed by 9 bases and 4 bases, with 22 bases remaining between them. The germline gives CDR1 MNHNY, CDR2 SVGAGI (reference sequence). The CDR3 length is 15 residues. CDR3 sequence: CASKGSGAGAYEQYF. In DNA form, the CDR3 reads TGTGCCAGTAAAGGCAGTGGGGCAGGGGCATACGAGCAGTACTTC.

This chain uses TRBV6-1 with TRBJ1-2; D gene uncertain. The V and J ends lost 2 bases and 4 bases respectively, with 5 bases between them. The CDR3 sequence is 12 residues long. Germline V gene data show CDR1 as MNHNS and CDR2 as SASEGT. CDR3 residues: CASSENGYGYTF. The CDR3 DNA sequence: TGTGCCAGCAGTGAAAACGGCTATGGCTACACCTTC.

The V and J genes are TRBV5-1 and TRBJ1-5; no firm D call. The CDR3 totals 14 residues. CDR1 is SGHRS, CDR2 YFSETQ, per germline. V dropped 1 base and J dropped 3 bases, with 8 bases sitting between them. The CDR3 DNA reads TGCGCCAGCAGCTTGTCCAGCCCCAATCAGCCCCAGCATTTT. Protein product: CASSLSSPNQPQHF.

V and J are TRBV20-1 and TRBJ1-1; D gene ambiguous. This CDR3 is built from 12 residues. Trimming pared 3 bases from V and 1 base from J, leaving 6 bases between. From germline, CDR1 is DFQATT and CDR2 SNEGSKA (reference sequence). The CDR3 here is CSARVKNTEAFF. The CDR3 nucleotides read TGCAGTGCTAGGGTCAAGAACACTGAAGCTTTCTTT.

V and J are TRBV29-1 and TRBJ2-7, with 7 bases fitting TRBD1. Germline V CDR1 and CDR2: SQVTM, ANQGSEA. Unmatched junction bases numbered 10, after V lost 4 bases and J lost 7 bases. CDR3 size: 13 residues. The CDR3 here is CSVARQGLGEQYF. CDR3 nucleotide sequence: TGCAGCGTTGCCCGACAGGGTCTGGGGGAGCAGTACTTC.

The chain is built from TRBV3-1 and TRBJ2-3, with a tentative D call TRBD2 (5 bases). The CDR3 is made up of 13 amino acids. Per the germline V gene, CDR1 is LGHDT and CDR2 is YNNKEL (reference sequence). V gave up 3 bases and J gave up 4 bases, with 8 bases separating them. CDR3 DNA: TGTGCCAGCAGCCACGGGGTTGCAGATACGCAGTATTTT. Protein sequence: CASSHGVADTQYF.

In DNA form, the CDR3 reads TGTGCCAGCAGCCGATCCGGGAGGAAGCAGTTCTTC. Translated: CASSRSGRKQFF. V is TRBV9 and J is TRBJ2-1, with 7 bases lining up with TRBD2. Germline loops: CDR1 SGDLS, CDR2 YYNGEE. Trimming at V came to 4 bases and at J to 11 bases, leaving 6 bases not matched to a gene. This CDR3 has 12 residues.